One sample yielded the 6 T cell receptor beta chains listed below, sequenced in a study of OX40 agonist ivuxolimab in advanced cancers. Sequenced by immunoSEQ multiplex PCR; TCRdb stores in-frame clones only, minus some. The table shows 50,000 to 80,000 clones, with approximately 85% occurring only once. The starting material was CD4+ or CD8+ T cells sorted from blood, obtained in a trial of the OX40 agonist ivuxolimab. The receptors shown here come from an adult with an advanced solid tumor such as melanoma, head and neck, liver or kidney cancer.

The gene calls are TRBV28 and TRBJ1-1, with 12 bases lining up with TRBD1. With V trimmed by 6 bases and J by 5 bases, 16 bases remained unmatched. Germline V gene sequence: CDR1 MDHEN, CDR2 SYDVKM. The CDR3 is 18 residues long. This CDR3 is CASSEAHRDRGRGTEAFF. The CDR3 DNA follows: TGTGCCAGCAGCGAGGCGCACCGGGACAGGGGGCGGGGGACTGAAGCTTTCTTT.

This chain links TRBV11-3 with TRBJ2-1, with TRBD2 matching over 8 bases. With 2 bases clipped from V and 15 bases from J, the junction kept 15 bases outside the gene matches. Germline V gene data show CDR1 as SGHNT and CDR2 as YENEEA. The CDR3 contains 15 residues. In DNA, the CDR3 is TGTGCCAGCAGCTTAACCGCGATGAGCGGGAGTCGTCTGTTCTTC. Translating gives CASSLTAMSGSRLFF. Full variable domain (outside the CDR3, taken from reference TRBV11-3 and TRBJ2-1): EAGVVQSPRYKIIEKKQPVAFWCNPISGHNTLYWYLQNLGQGPELLIRYENEEAVDDSQLPKDRFSAERLKGVDSTLKIQPAELGDSAVYLCASSLTAMSGSRLFFGPGTRLTVL.

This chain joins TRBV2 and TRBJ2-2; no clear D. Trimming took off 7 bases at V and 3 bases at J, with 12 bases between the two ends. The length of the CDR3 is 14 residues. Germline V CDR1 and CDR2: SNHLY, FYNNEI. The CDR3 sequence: CASKSWPDTGELFF. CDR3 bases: TGTGCCAGCAAGAGCTGGCCGGACACCGGGGAGCTGTTTTTT. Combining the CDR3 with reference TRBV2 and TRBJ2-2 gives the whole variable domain EPEVTQTPSHQVTQMGQEVILRCVPISNHLYFYWYRQILGQKVEFLVSFYNNEISEKSEIFDDQFSVERPDGSNFTLKIRSTKLEDSAMYFCASKSWPDTGELFFGEGSRLTVL.

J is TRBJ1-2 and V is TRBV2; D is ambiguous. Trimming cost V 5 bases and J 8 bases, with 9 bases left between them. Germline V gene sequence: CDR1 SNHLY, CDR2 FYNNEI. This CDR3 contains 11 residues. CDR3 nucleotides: TGTGCCAGCAGTCCATCTTGGGGCTACACCTTC. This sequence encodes CASSPSWGYTF.

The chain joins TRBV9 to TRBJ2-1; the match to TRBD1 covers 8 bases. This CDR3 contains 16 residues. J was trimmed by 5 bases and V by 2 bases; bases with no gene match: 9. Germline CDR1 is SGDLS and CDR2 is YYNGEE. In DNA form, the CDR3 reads TGTGCCAGCAGCGTCAAGACAGGGGACGTAAACAATGAGCAGTTCTTC. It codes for CASSVKTGDVNNEQFF.

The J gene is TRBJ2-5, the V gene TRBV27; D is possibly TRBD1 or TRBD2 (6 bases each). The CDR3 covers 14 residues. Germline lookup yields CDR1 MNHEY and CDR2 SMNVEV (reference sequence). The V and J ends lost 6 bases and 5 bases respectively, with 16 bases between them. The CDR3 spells CASSARGRGETQYF. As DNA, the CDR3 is TGTGCCAGCAGCGCTCGGGGGCGCGGGGAGACCCAGTACTTC.